Given below is one T cell receptor beta chain in context. Antigen: not known. The data originate from a study of post-analysis software for immune sequencing data. Looking at the study overall: Recorded subtypes: relapsing-remitting, secondary progressive, progressive-relapsing; some patients unannotated. Study-wide results and limits: When the samples were clustered directly with F measure, those that had been prepared in the same batch showed strong co-clustering. Those with multiple sclerosis, the patient group, showed significantly lower normalized Chao1 diversity than controls.

Unique molecular identifiers were carried by the TCR beta cDNA libraries. There were roughly 0.95 to 10 million T cells, and 450,000 to 550,000 cDNA molecules came from them. TCRdb redid the calling of the PCR reads with MiXCR, one entry per CDR3 protein. The table lists hundreds of thousands of distinct CDR3 sequences, more than 50% of them singletons. The source material was blood. The TCR sequence derives from a girl aged 2-10 years with multiple sclerosis.

Written as DNA, the CDR3 is TGTGCCAGCAGTTTTGGGGGGGGTGGCTACGAGCAGTACTTC. Translated, it gives CASSFGGGGYEQYF. This chain links TRBV12-3 or TRBV12-4 with TRBJ2-7; 7 positions match TRBD2. This CDR3 is 14 amino acids long. Trimming took 3 bases from V and 3 from J; bases not matched to a gene: 5.